The 10 T cell receptor beta chains below come from one sample, sequenced in a study of blood T cell repertoires in COVID-19. Generated by immunoSEQ multiplex PCR, the TCRdb table keeps only in-frame clones and is missing some. Of about 140,000 clones listed, roughly 85% are singletons. The sequenced material came from peripheral blood. The origin of the receptors is a man aged 45-60 years with acute or convalescent COVID-19.

The V gene is TRBV7-9, the J gene TRBJ1-4; no firm D call. V lost 5 bases, J lost 0 bases, and 7 bases lay in between. Germline CDR1 and CDR2: SEHNR and FQNEAQ (reference sequence). The CDR3 covers 14 residues. The CDR3 reads CASSRLATNEKLFF. The CDR3, as DNA: TGTGCCAGCAGCCGACTGGCAACTAATGAAAAACTGTTTTTT.

This rearrangement joins TRBV29-1 to TRBJ1-1; 9 nucleotides line up with TRBD1. From germline, CDR1 is SQVTM and CDR2 ANQGSEA. Unmatched junction bases numbered 11, after V lost 5 bases and J lost 4 bases. The CDR3 is made up of 15 amino acids. Written as DNA, the CDR3 is TGCAGCGTTAACTTACAGGGGGCCCTGAGCACTGAAGCTTTCTTT. This gives the protein CSVNLQGALSTEAFF.

The chain recombines TRBV11-3 with TRBJ2-7; possibly TRBD1 for D (6 bases). V was cut by 3 bases and J by 6 bases, with 12 bases left in between. The germline V gene has CDR1 SGHNT and CDR2 YENEEA. The CDR3 contains 13 residues. As DNA, the CDR3 is TGTGCCAGCAGCTTTACACAGGGTTCCGAGCAGTACTTC. Translating gives CASSFTQGSEQYF.

The chain employs TRBV28 and TRBJ1-4; D unresolved. Trimming took off 3 bases at V and 0 bases at J, with 20 bases between the two ends. Germline CDR1 and CDR2: MDHEN and SYDVKM. The CDR3 covers 19 residues. CDR3 amino acids: CASSFRGNRILSTNEKLFF. Here the CDR3 DNA reads TGTGCCAGCAGTTTCCGGGGAAATCGGATATTATCAACTAATGAAAAACTGTTTTTT. The whole variable domain, filled in from reference TRBV28 and TRBJ1-4, reads DVKVTQSSRYLVKRTGEKVFLECVQDMDHENMFWYRQDPGLGLRLIYFSYDVKMKEKGDIPEGYSVSREKKERFSLILESASTNQTSMYLCASSFRGNRILSTNEKLFFGSGTQLSVL.

This clone was seen once. One end of the junction is discordant with germline, which a read error may explain. CDR3 nucleotides: TGTGCCAGCAGCTTATCCGGGACACGAGCCTACGAGCAGTACTTC. Translating it yields CASSLSGTRAYEQYF. The chain couples TRBV28 to TRBJ2-7, with D maybe TRBD1 (6 bases). Germline values: CDR1 MDHEN, CDR2 SYDVKM. CDR3 size: 15 residues.

J is TRBJ2-5 and V is TRBV29-1, with 10 bases identical to TRBD1. This CDR3 has 16 residues. The V gene's germline CDR1 is SQVTM and CDR2 ANQGSEA. J lost 3 bases, V lost 3 bases, and 10 bases had no gene match. The CDR3 DNA reads as TGCAGCGTTGAGACTACTCCCGGGACAGGGGAAGAGACCCAGTACTTC. Its translation: CSVETTPGTGEETQYF.

The chain carries TRBV12-5 and TRBJ2-3; 8 bases are shared with TRBD2. The J segment lost 5 bases and the V segment lost 6 bases, leaving 13 bases of the junction unmatched. Germline V gives CDR1 LGHNT, CDR2 FRNRAP. This CDR3 comprises 16 residues. CDR3 amino acids: CASGPPGGRPGDTQYF. Here the CDR3 DNA reads TGTGCTAGTGGACCACCGGGCGGGAGGCCGGGAGATACGCAGTATTTT. The full variable domain, rest sourced from reference TRBV12-5 and TRBJ2-3, is DARVTQTPRHKVTEMGQEVTMRCQPILGHNTVFWYRQTMMQGLELLAYFRNRAPLDDSGMPKDRFSAEMPDATLATLKIQPSEPRDSAVYFCASGPPGGRPGDTQYFGPGTRLTVL.

The chain joins TRBV27 to TRBJ1-6; tentatively, D is TRBD1 (5 bases). Germline CDR1 is MNHEY and CDR2 is SMNVEV (reference sequence). Between the trimmed V and J ends, which lost 2 bases and 7 bases, there was a span of 21 bases. CDR3 size: 18 residues. The CDR3 DNA is TGTGCCAGCAGTTTAGTCCCCCCACAGGTCCTGAAAAATTCACCCCTCCACTTT. This codes for CASSLVPPQVLKNSPLHF.

A remark on this clone: The identical CDR3 is also encoded by other nucleotide sequences in the sample. The chain recombines TRBV5-5 with TRBJ1-3; D gene unclear. Germline CDR1 SGHKS, CDR2 YYEKEE (reference sequence). This CDR3 spans 12 amino acids. V gave up 4 bases and J gave up 4 bases, with 6 bases separating them. CDR3 sequence: CASSAGGNTIYF. The CDR3 nucleotides are TGTGCCAGCAGCGCCGGGGGAAACACCATATATTTT.

V is TRBV11-1 and J is TRBJ2-5; 8 bases agree with TRBD1. Germline V gives CDR1 SGHAT, CDR2 FQDESV (reference sequence). Germline trimming cut 5 bases from V and 2 bases from J; bases unmatched to any gene: 4. The CDR3 loop spans 14 amino acids. The CDR3 bases are TGTGCCAGCAGCCTGGGGACAGGTCAAGAGACCCAGTACTTC. Its translation: CASSLGTGQETQYF.